This T cell receptor (beta chain) was sequenced during a study of T cells in Graves' hyperthyroidism and ophthalmopathy. Study background: At initial diagnosis, before any treatment had begun, peripheral blood was obtained.

V lost 6 bases and J lost 5, with 6 bases in between. CDR3 length: 11 residues. Germline V CDR1 and CDR2: MNHEY, SMNVEV (reference sequence). Calling Graves' hyperthyroidism stable meant ophthalmopathy did not progress within 18 months. Diagnostic assessment was based on clinical symptoms, serum thyroxine and TRAb, thyroid ultrasound and orbital computed tomography. The TCR beta CDR3 regions underwent amplification using RNA transcripts as the source. First-round RT-PCR of the TCR CDR3 relied on the HTBI primer set. TCRdb recomputed calls from the multiplex PCR reads with MiXCR, one row per CDR3 protein. This table has some 770,000 distinct CDR3 sequences, roughly 17% appearing once. This clonotype was detected ten times or more.

The sequencing sample was made of blood. The sequence was obtained from a man between 18 and 35 years old with Graves' hyperthyroidism. The chain uses TRBV27 and TRBJ2-3, with D hard to call. CDR3 in amino acids: CASRMGDTQYF. As DNA, the CDR3 is TGTGCCAGCAGGATGGGAGATACGCAGTATTTT.